The subject of this entry is one TCR beta chain. Its matching antigen is unknown. TCR beta rearrangements were amplified from peripheral blood genomic DNA. The CDR3 has 13 amino acids. CDR1 MNHEY and CDR2 SVGEGT come from the germline V gene. With 6 bases removed from V and 5 bases from J, the gap between germline ends came to 11 bases. This sample is part of a study of T cell repertoires in aging, cancer and after chemotherapy. Study-wide background: Donors were grouped into six age bands spanning 30 or younger through 70 or older. Findings and caveats of the study: Lymphoid organ infiltration in hematological cancer patients may impair thymic emigration or peripheral T cell expansion.

TRB rearrangements spanning V, D and J were amplified using mixed TRB-A/B primers. One entry per CDR3 protein results from TCRdb running MiXCR on the multiplex PCR reads. The sample yields roughly 4,500 distinct CDR3 sequences, just under 40% seen once. This clonotype was obtained from a human donor with a blood cancer. Sequenced: blood. The chain links TRBV6-2 or TRBV6-3 to TRBJ2-1; D not resolved. CDR3 protein: CASSLTTNNEQFF. The CDR3 region has the DNA TGTGCCAGCAGCTTAACGACCAACAATGAGCAGTTCTTC.